This TCR beta chain was recorded in a study of T cells in Graves' hyperthyroidism and ophthalmopathy (dated by TCRdb to the late 2010s). Notes on the research overall: Peripheral blood samples were taken at initial diagnosis, before any treatment was given. TCR V-J signatures able to tell the groups apart were searched for in a discovery cohort of some 100 patients, of whom roughly 42 had Graves' ophthalmopathy and around 56 had stable Graves' hyperthyroidism. An independent validation cohort of under 20 hyperthyroidism patients and approximately 17 patients who later progressed to ophthalmopathy tested prospective prediction of ophthalmopathy. The roughly 91 discovery patients were randomly divided into training and test sets at a 7:3 ratio. Thyroid tissue and blood T-cell repertoires from about six Graves' hyperthyroidism patients were also compared in the study. Following sampling, methimazole starting at 30 mg daily was given to hyperthyroidism patients, and high-dose intravenous methylprednisolone was given to ophthalmopathy patients. The paper reports TCR Vbeta CDR3 sequencing of some 140 peripheral blood samples: under 45 ophthalmopathy, around 80 hyperthyroidism and around 17 progressor patients.

This clonotype was counted at least ten times. What antigen it recognizes has not been identified. Per-base quality was not reported, and no clone a single base away is much larger than it. Beyond this particular receptor, the publication reports: In validation, the model predicted progression to ophthalmopathy with 65% to 71% sensitivity and around 72% specificity, a median of 6.5 months before onset. No statistical method was used to fix the sample size in advance, and group allocation was not hidden from the investigators. A 13 V-J signature model separated ophthalmopathy from stable hyperthyroidism, with nearly 90% sensitivity and about 81% specificity in cross-validation and 80%/75% in testing. Most expanded thyroid clonotypes (frequency above 0.001) were also detected in blood, a finding suggesting that blood repertoires may reflect thyroid immune responses.

Stable Graves' hyperthyroidism was defined as no progression to ophthalmopathy during 18 months of follow-up. The hyperthyroidism patients were between 18 and 65 years old and newly diagnosed, with a disease duration of less than 2 months. Exclusion was applied to patients with uncontrolled infections, other autoimmune diseases, pregnancy or lactation. Diagnoses were established on the basis of clinical symptoms, serum thyroxine and TRAb, thyroid ultrasound, and orbital computed tomography. PBMCs were isolated from about 9.2 ml of fresh peripheral blood by Ficoll-Paque density gradient centrifugation. Total RNA was extracted with Trizol reagent, and quality was checked on an Agilent 2100 Bioanalyzer. The TCR beta CDR3 regions were amplified from the RNA transcripts. For the first round of RT-PCR on the TCR CDR3, the HTBI primer set was used together with the Qiagen OneStep RT-PCR kit. Libraries were constructed in a second round of multiplex PCR, after which size selection and purification were performed. Paired-end sequencing of the libraries was performed with 100 bp reads on an Illumina HiSeq2000. From the authors' description of their analysis: SOAPnuke was used to process the raw data, with reads discarded if the reads contained adapters or uncalled bases, had a mean Phred below 15, or lacked an exact constant-primer or identifier match. High-quality paired reads were merged using COPE v1.2.5, and each unique nucleotide sequence was defined as a clonotype. MiTCR v1.1 was used to align clonotypes to the IMGT TRBV, TRBD and TRBJ reference segments. Analysis was restricted to V-J combinations with a frequency above 0.0001, which covered 99% to 99.2% of repertoires. A TCS score was defined as the ratio between F50 (clonal expansion) and ExV (chaos), using BLOSUM62-based TCRdist between CDR3 peptides within each V-J. Welch's t-statistics and random forest reduced some 510 V-J features to 13, which were used in a naive Bayes classifier (R e1071). TCRdb redid the processing of the public reads, applying fastp at Q25 and MiXCR, and retained in-frame beta chains. Each CDR3 protein gets just one entry, which takes the most common genes and DNA from the rows behind it. None of the V and J calls come from the authors' own analysis; TCRdb made them. This sample is represented by about 360,000 distinct CDR3 sequences; 15% to 20% of them were singletons. Around 3.4% of the sample lies in the top ten.

The sequence derives from a woman aged 18 to 35 with Graves' hyperthyroidism. Sample: blood.

This receptor carries the CDR3 CSVELGRNQPQHF. The sequenced DNA is TGCAGCGTTGAACTGGGGCGGAATCAGCCCCAGCATTTT. Here the chain combines TRBV29-1 and TRBJ1-5, and TRBD1 may be the D gene, going by 5 matching bases. The germline ends are 9 bases apart after V is trimmed by 2 bases and J by 4 bases. According to the germline V gene, CDR1 reads SQVTM and CDR2 reads ANQGSEA. The cysteine opens and the phenylalanine closes a CDR3 of 13 amino acids. The entry retains the CDR3 DNA only, 39 bases that are in frame from base 1.